This TCR beta chain was profiled in a study of immune heterogeneity within non-small cell lung tumors. Study information: The composition of the tumors was several squamous cell carcinomas, nine to eleven non-squamous carcinomas and 1 not otherwise specified. Study observations and caveats: Recurrence of identical dominant CDR3 beta clonotypes was observed across intrapatient tumor sites, concomitant with site-unique high-frequency clones. Across individual patients, the high-frequency T-cell receptor beta clonotypes were largely distinct.

The TCR beta CDR3 region was amplified by multiplex PCR employing 32 V and 13 J primers. Each CDR3 protein is one row after TCRdb ran MiXCR on the multiplex PCR reads. This table holds 10,000 to 15,000 distinct CDR3 sequences, under 30% found once. Germline CDR1 SGHRS, CDR2 YFSETQ. V was clipped by 4 bases and J by 10 bases, with 9 bases between them. CDR3 length: 12 residues. Bulk tumor genomic DNA served as template, at around 600 ng per sample. Several far-apart biopsies were taken per primary tumor during surgery. The study enrolled patients with untreated, newly diagnosed non-small cell lung cancer who underwent curative surgery. Surgery with curative intent was being performed on the donors, who were newly diagnosed non-small cell lung cancer patients. This clonotype is categorized as medium-sized. Its target is not known.

V is TRBV5-1 and J is TRBJ2-6; D remains ambiguous. Sequenced: lung tumor tissue. This sequence was found in a man aged 50-59 years with non-small cell lung cancer. CDR3 loop: CASSLTENVLTF. In nucleotides, the CDR3 is TGCGCCAGCAGCCTAACCGAAAACGTCCTGACTTTC.